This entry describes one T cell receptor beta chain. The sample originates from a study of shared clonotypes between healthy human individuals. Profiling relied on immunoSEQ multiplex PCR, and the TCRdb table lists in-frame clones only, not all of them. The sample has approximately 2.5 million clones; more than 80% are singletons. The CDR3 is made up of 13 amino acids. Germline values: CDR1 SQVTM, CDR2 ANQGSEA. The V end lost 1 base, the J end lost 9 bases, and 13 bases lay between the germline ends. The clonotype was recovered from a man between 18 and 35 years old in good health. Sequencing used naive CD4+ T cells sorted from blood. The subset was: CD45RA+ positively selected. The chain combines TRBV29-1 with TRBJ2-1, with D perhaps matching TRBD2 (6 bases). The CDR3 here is CSVEGGLPSEQFF. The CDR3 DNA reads TGCAGCGTTGAAGGGGGACTGCCTAGTGAGCAGTTCTTC.